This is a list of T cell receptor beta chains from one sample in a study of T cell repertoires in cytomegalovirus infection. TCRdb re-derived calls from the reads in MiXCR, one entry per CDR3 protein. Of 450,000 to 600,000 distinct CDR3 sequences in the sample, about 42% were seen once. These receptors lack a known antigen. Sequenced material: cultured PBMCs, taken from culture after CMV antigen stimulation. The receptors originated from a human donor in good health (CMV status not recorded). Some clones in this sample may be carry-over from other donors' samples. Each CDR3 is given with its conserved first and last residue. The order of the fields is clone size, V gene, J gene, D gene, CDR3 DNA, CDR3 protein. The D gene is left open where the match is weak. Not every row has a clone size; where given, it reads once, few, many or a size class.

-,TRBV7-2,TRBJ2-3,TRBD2,TGTGCCAGCAGCGCGGGACTAGCGGGAGATTTTGATACGCAGTATTTT,CASSAGLAGDFDTQYF
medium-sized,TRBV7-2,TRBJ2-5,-,TGTGCCAGCAGCTCCGGGGCGGGGACCCAGTACTTC,CASSSGAGTQYF
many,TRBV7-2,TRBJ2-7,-,TGTGCCAGCAGCTTAAACGCGGGGGAGCAGTACTTC,CASSLNAGEQYF
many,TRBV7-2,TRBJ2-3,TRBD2,TGTGCCAGCGTGAGGGGAACTAGCGGGAGGGCAGATACGCAGTATTTT,CASVRGTSGRADTQYF
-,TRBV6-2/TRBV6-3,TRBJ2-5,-,TGTGCCAGCAGGGCTAAAGTCCGGGAGACCCAGTACTTC,CASRAKVRETQYF
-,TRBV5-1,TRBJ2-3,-,TGCGCCAGCAGCTTAGGAGGGACATCTAGCACAGATACGCAGTATTTT,CASSLGGTSSTDTQYF
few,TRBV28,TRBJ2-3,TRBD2,TGTGCCATCCAGCGGGGGGGTAGCACAGATACGCAGTATTTT,CAIQRGGSTDTQYF
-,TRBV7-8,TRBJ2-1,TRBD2,TGTGCCAGCAGCTTAACGTTTGGACTAGCAGGTAACAATGAGCAGTTCTTC,CASSLTFGLAGNNEQFF
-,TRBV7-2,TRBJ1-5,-,TGTGCCAGCAGCTTATTCTCGGGGATCCCCCATTTT,CASSLFSGIPHF
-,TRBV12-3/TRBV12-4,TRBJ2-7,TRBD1,TGTGCCAGCGGTCCACAGGGGGCCCTATCCTACGAGCAGTACTTC,CASGPQGALSYEQYF
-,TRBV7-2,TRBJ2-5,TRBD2,TGTGCCAGCAGTCCCTCAGGAGGCGGGGGGTACCAAGAGACCCAGTACTTC,CASSPSGGGGYQETQYF
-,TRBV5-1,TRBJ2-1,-,TGCGCCAGCAGTTTGACTAGTAGCCATGAGCAGTTCTTC,CASSLTSSHEQFF
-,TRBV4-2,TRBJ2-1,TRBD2,TGTGCCAGCAGCCACCCAGGGGGGACTAGCCTCGACAATGAGCAGTTCTTC,CASSHPGGTSLDNEQFF
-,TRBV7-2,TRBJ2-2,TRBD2,TGTGCCAGCAGCTGGCCGAGGGCTAGCGGGGGGGAGGTCGGGGAGCTGTTTTTT,CASSWPRASGGEVGELFF
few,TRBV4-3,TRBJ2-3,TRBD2,TGCGCCAGCAGCTCCCAGCCGACTAGCGCTGACACAGATACGCAGTATTTT,CASSSQPTSADTDTQYF
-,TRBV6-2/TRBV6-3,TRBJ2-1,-,TGTGCCAGCAGTTACTCAAGGACGTCCTTCAATGAGCAGTTCTTC,CASSYSRTSFNEQFF
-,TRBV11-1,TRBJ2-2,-,TGTGCCAGCAGCCCAGACCTTGAGGGGGAGCTGTTTTTT,CASSPDLEGELFF
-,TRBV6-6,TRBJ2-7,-,TGTGCCAGCAGTTACCGTGGGGGACTTATAACCTACGAGCAGTACTTC,CASSYRGGLITYEQYF
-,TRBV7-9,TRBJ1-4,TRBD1,TGTGCCAGCAGCGCCGGGACAGAGAATGAAAAACTGTTTTTT,CASSAGTENEKLFF
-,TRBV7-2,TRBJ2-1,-,TGTGCCAGCAGCCGGGAGCGGAGCTCCTACAATGAGCAGTTCTTC,CASSRERSSYNEQFF
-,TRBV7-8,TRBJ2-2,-,TGTGCCAGCAGCTTGGGGGGGCGAAGAAGGACCGGGGAGCTGTTTTTT,CASSLGGRRRTGELFF
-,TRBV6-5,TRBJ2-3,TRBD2,TGTGCCAGCAGTTCCGGGACTAGCGGGAGGGCTGTATATACGCAGTATTTT,CASSSGTSGRAVYTQYF
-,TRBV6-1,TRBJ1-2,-,TGTGCCAGCACCGACGGGGGGGCGGGTGGCTACACCTTC,CASTDGGAGGYTF
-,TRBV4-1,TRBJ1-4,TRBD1,TGCGCCAGCAGCCAAGTTAACTACAGGGGTGAAAAACTGTTTTTT,CASSQVNYRGEKLFF
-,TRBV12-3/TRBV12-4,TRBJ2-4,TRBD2,TGTGCCAGCAGCCCGGCGCGGGGGAACATTCAGTACTTC,CASSPARGNIQYF
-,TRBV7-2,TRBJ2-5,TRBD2,TGTGCCAGCAGCTTGTCCGGGACTAGAGGAGAGACCCAGTACTTC,CASSLSGTRGETQYF
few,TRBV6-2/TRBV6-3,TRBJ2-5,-,TGTGCCAGCAGTAATCCGCGGAGGTTACGGGAGACCCAGTACTTC,CASSNPRRLRETQYF
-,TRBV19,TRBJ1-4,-,TGTGCCAGTAGTATCATTGGACAGAATTATGCAACTAATGAAAAACTGTTTTTT,CASSIIGQNYATNEKLFF
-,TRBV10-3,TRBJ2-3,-,TGTGCCATCAGTGAGCCGGAGGCAGGGGTTGATACGCAGTATTTT,CAISEPEAGVDTQYF
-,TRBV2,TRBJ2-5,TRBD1,TGTGCCAGCAGTCCCTGGACAGGGGGCCAAGAGACCCAGTACTTC,CASSPWTGGQETQYF
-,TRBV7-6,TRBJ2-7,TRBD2,TGTGCCAGCAGCTTAGTCGTTCTAGCGGGAGTTGAAGAGCAGTACTTC,CASSLVVLAGVEEQYF